This is a list of T cell receptor beta chains from one sample in a study of OX40 agonist ivuxolimab in advanced cancers. The table came from immunoSEQ multiplex PCR; TCRdb's copy has only in-frame clones and leaves some out. The sample yields tens of thousands of clones, roughly 90% seen once. The sample consisted of CD4+ or CD8+ T cells sorted from blood, taken in a trial of the OX40 agonist ivuxolimab. These receptors were collected from an adult with an advanced solid tumor such as melanoma, head and neck, liver or kidney cancer. CDR3s include the opening cysteine and the closing phenylalanine or tryptophan.

14	TRBJ2-3	TRBV18	CASSPLQSTDTQYF
15	TRBJ1-5	TRBV30	CAWSDGTAKNQPQHF
14	TRBJ1-2	TRBV15	CATSRDLGGDGYTF
14	TRBJ1-1	TRBV29-1	CSCPSGTGSTEAFF
18	TRBJ2-6	TRBV18	CASSPARRTASGANVLTF
14	TRBJ1-5	TRBV15	CATSRGQHNQPQHF
15	TRBJ2-7	TRBV7-2	CASSPSVVSSYEQYF
15	TRBJ2-5	TRBV2	CASSDGLAGRETQYF
17	TRBJ1-2	TRBV2	CASSASSRQGRDYGYTF
13	TRBJ2-2	TRBV7-9	CASSPEVAGELFF
17	TRBJ2-2	TRBV5-1	CASSWTSGTIDTGELFF
13	TRBJ2-7	TRBV6-6	CASSPGFTGEQYF
14	TRBJ2-5	TRBV7-6	CASSLVLGMETQYF
14	TRBJ1-1	TRBV9	CASSGLGGRTEAFF
17	TRBJ2-7	TRBV30	CAWSVRISSGSRNEQYF
17	TRBJ2-3	TRBV19	CASTTPRLGASTDTQYF
16	TRBJ2-3	TRBV5-1	CASSLGSLVSTDTQYF
14	TRBJ1-1	TRBV6-1	CASSRREGGTEAFF
17	TRBJ1-5	TRBV4-2	CASSQGRRTGTNQPQHF
14	TRBJ1-1	TRBV5-1	CASSLGDRGLEAFF
15	TRBJ1-1	TRBV25-1	CASSESGARNTEAFF
16	TRBJ2-1	TRBV11-3	CASSLGQRGGYNEQFF
13	TRBJ2-7	TRBV5-1	CASSLRQGGEQYF
14	TRBJ1-3	TRBV30	CAWSVPSPGNTIYF
15	TRBJ2-3	TRBV6-1	CASGIKGSSTDTQYF
16	TRBJ2-2	TRBV11-2	CASSLDPTYSAGELFF
14	TRBJ1-5	TRBV5-4	CATSRDTGREPQHF
14	TRBJ2-6	TRBV19	CASRPISGANVLTF
15	TRBJ1-5	TRBV11-2	CASSLNPGTGQPQHF
14	TRBJ1-2	TRBV30	CAWSVGQGVYGYTF
16	TRBJ2-3	TRBV28	CASSFGLGRSTDTQYF
15	TRBJ2-3	TRBV5-1	CASSSETSSTDTQYF
15	TRBJ1-4	TRBV5-1	CASSVTSATNEKLFF